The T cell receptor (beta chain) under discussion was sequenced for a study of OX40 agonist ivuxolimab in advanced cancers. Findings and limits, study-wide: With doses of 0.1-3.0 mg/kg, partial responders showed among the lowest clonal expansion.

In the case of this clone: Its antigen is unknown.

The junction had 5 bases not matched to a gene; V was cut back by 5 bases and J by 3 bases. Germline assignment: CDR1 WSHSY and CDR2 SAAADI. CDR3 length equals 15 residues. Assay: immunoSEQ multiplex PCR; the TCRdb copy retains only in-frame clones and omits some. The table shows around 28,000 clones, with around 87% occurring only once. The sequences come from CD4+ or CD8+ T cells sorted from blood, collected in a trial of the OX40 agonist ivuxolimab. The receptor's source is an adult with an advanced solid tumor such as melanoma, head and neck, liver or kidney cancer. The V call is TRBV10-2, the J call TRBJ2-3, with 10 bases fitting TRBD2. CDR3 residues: CASSLAGVHTDTQYF. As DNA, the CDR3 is TGCGCCAGCAGTCTAGCGGGAGTACATACAGATACGCAGTATTTT.